Listed below are T cell receptor beta chains from one sample, sequenced in a study of cytotoxic CD8 clonotypes in ibrutinib-treated CLL. Repertoires were generated with immunoSEQ multiplex PCR, while TCRdb's copy carries only in-frame clones and drops some. Among a few hundred thousand clones listed, 67% were seen once. Sequenced material: PBMCs, taken after 36 months of ibrutinib treatment. The receptors were gathered from a human donor with chronic lymphocytic leukemia. Each CDR3 is given with its conserved first and last residue. The D gene is left open where the match is weak. The size of a clone is reported for some rows only, either as once, few or many, or as a class for expanded clones.

size: .
V: TRBV5-4
D: .
J: TRBJ2-1
length: 14
CDR3: CASSFGLGQGEQFF
DNA: TGTGCCAGCAGCTTCGGGCTGGGCCAAGGGGAGCAGTTCTTC

size: .
V: TRBV19
D: .
J: TRBJ2-3
length: 14
CDR3: CASSIGRTTDTQYF
DNA: TGTGCCAGTAGTATAGGGCGGACCACAGATACGCAGTATTTT

size: .
V: TRBV9
D: .
J: TRBJ1-6
length: 15
CDR3: CASSEGDGGWSPLHF
DNA: TGTGCCAGCAGCGAGGGGGACGGTGGATGGTCACCCCTCCACTTT

size: .
V: TRBV7-2
D: .
J: TRBJ1-3
length: 15
CDR3: CASSLVGPGGNTIYF
DNA: TGTGCCAGCAGCTTAGTGGGGCCGGGTGGAAACACCATATATTTT

size: .
V: TRBV7-2
D: .
J: TRBJ1-2
length: 13
CDR3: CASSETGFDGYTF
DNA: TGTGCCAGCAGCGAAACAGGGTTCGATGGCTACACCTTC

size: .
V: TRBV6-1
D: TRBD1
J: TRBJ2-2
length: 14
CDR3: CASTVDRAVGELFF
DNA: TGTGCCAGCACGGTAGACAGGGCGGTCGGGGAGCTGTTTTTT

size: .
V: TRBV15
D: .
J: TRBJ1-1
length: 13
CDR3: CATSIQGTTEAFF
DNA: TGTGCCACCAGCATTCAGGGTACCACTGAAGCTTTCTTT

size: .
V: TRBV6-5
D: TRBD1
J: TRBJ1-5
length: 15
CDR3: CASSSLHRGHQPQHF
DNA: TGTGCCAGCAGTTCCCTTCACAGGGGGCATCAGCCCCAGCATTTT

size: .
V: TRBV27
D: .
J: TRBJ2-1
length: 12
CDR3: CASSSRVNEQFF
DNA: TGTGCCAGCAGTTCCAGGGTAAATGAGCAGTTCTTC

size: few
V: TRBV1
D: .
J: TRBJ1-1
length: 16
CDR3: CTSSPRPGTGLAPAFF
DNA: TGCACCAGCAGCCCCCGACCCGGGACAGGTCTCGCTCCGGCTTTCTTT

size: .
V: TRBV13
D: TRBD1
J: TRBJ2-3
length: 16
CDR3: CASSSGTGGKTDTQYF
DNA: TGTGCCAGCAGCTCCGGGACAGGGGGGAAGACAGATACGCAGTATTTT

size: once
V: TRBV5-1
D: .
J: TRBJ2-5
length: 13
CDR3: CASSRGSQETQYF
DNA: TGCGCCAGCAGCCGGGGGTCCCAAGAGACCCAGTACTTC

size: once
V: TRBV7-8
D: TRBD2
J: TRBJ2-5
length: 16
CDR3: CASSLGLAGTQETQYF
DNA: TGTGCCAGCAGCTTAGGTCTAGCGGGGACCCAAGAGACCCAGTACTTC

size: .
V: TRBV11-1
D: TRBD1
J: TRBJ1-1
length: 15
CDR3: CASSLGQGINTEAFF
DNA: TGTGCCAGCAGCTTAGGACAGGGGATCAACACTGAAGCTTTCTTT

size: few
V: TRBV5-6
D: .
J: TRBJ1-2
length: 13
CDR3: CASSPGGSYGYTF
DNA: TGTGCCAGCAGCCCTGGGGGTAGCTATGGCTACACCTTC

size: .
V: TRBV5-5
D: .
J: TRBJ1-5
length: 15
CDR3: CASSLEGRDNQPQHF
DNA: TGTGCCAGCAGCTTGGAGGGCAGGGACAATCAGCCCCAGCATTTT

size: few
V: TRBV5-1
D: .
J: TRBJ2-5
length: 13
CDR3: CASSLGSQETQYF
DNA: TGCGCCAGCAGCTTGGGCAGCCAAGAGACCCAGTACTTC

size: .
V: TRBV7-2
D: TRBD1
J: TRBJ1-2
length: 16
CDR3: CASSPTLDRGRYGYTF
DNA: TGTGCCAGCAGCCCGACCCTGGACAGGGGGCGATATGGCTACACCTTC

size: .
V: TRBV28
D: TRBD1
J: TRBJ2-6
length: 16
CDR3: CATGRGGFSGANVLTF
DNA: TGTGCCACCGGCCGAGGGGGCTTCTCTGGGGCCAACGTCCTGACTTTC

size: .
V: TRBV6-5
D: .
J: TRBJ2-7
length: 13
CDR3: CASSYVQGNEQYF
DNA: TGTGCCAGCAGTTACGTTCAGGGTAACGAGCAGTACTTC

size: few
V: TRBV15
D: .
J: TRBJ1-2
length: 13
CDR3: CATSRGPGYGYTF
DNA: TGTGCCACCAGCAGAGGGCCAGGCTATGGCTACACCTTC

size: .
V: TRBV19
D: TRBD1
J: TRBJ1-1
length: 11
CDR3: CASRSGQVAFF
DNA: TGTGCCAGTAGATCGGGACAGGTGGCTTTCTTT

size: .
V: TRBV5-1
D: .
J: TRBJ2-5
length: 15
CDR3: CASRSYGPYQETQYF
DNA: TGCGCCAGCAGAAGTTACGGGCCATACCAAGAGACCCAGTACTTC

size: many
V: TRBV11-2
D: .
J: TRBJ2-1
length: 14
CDR3: CASSLAPDYNEQFF
DNA: TGTGCCAGCAGCTTAGCTCCCGACTACAATGAGCAGTTCTTC

size: once
V: TRBV5-1
D: .
J: TRBJ2-6
length: 12
CDR3: CASSSGANVLTF
DNA: TGCGCCAGCAGCTCTGGGGCCAACGTCCTGACTTTC

size: .
V: TRBV19
D: .
J: TRBJ2-7
length: 15
CDR3: CASSIEGGIPYEQYF
DNA: TGTGCCAGTAGTATAGAAGGCGGGATTCCCTACGAGCAGTACTTC

size: .
V: TRBV19
D: .
J: TRBJ1-2
length: 14
CDR3: CASSIDTQLNGYTF
DNA: TGTGCCAGTAGTATAGACACTCAACTGAATGGCTACACCTTC

size: .
V: TRBV6-1
D: .
J: TRBJ2-7
length: 11
CDR3: CASSRGYEQYF
DNA: TGTGCCAGCAGCAGAGGTTACGAGCAGTACTTC

size: .
V: TRBV4-1
D: .
J: TRBJ1-2
length: 13
CDR3: CASSPEGGYGYTF
DNA: TGCGCCAGCAGCCCGGAGGGGGGCTATGGCTACACCTTC

size: few
V: TRBV6-5
D: .
J: TRBJ2-5
length: 13
CDR3: CASRDMSRETQYF
DNA: TGTGCCAGCCGTGACATGTCGCGGGAGACCCAGTACTTC

size: few
V: TRBV6-4
D: TRBD2
J: TRBJ2-1
length: 14
CDR3: CASSDSLRGNEQFF
DNA: TGTGCCAGCAGTGACTCGCTGCGGGGGAATGAGCAGTTCTTC

size: few
V: TRBV4-1
D: .
J: TRBJ2-2
length: 12
CDR3: CASSRNTGELFF
DNA: TGCGCCAGCAGCCGCAATACCGGGGAGCTGTTTTTT

size: .
V: TRBV5-1
D: .
J: TRBJ1-1
length: 15
CDR3: CASSFDGWVNTEAFF
DNA: TGCGCCAGCAGCTTCGACGGATGGGTGAACACTGAAGCTTTCTTT

size: once
V: TRBV9
D: TRBD2
J: TRBJ2-7
length: 18
CDR3: CASSVTPGFSSGTGEQYF
DNA: TGTGCCAGCAGCGTAACCCCTGGTTTCTCCAGCGGGACGGGGGAGCAGTACTTC

size: .
V: TRBV28
D: TRBD1
J: TRBJ1-2
length: 14
CDR3: CASIHRGANYGYTF
DNA: TGTGCCAGCATTCACAGGGGCGCTAACTATGGCTACACCTTC

size: .
V: TRBV29-1
D: TRBD2
J: TRBJ2-1
length: 13
CDR3: CSGGLAGYGEQFF
DNA: TGCAGCGGGGGACTAGCGGGTTACGGTGAGCAGTTCTTC

size: .
V: TRBV9
D: TRBD2
J: TRBJ2-7
length: 15
CDR3: CASSVSSGYPYEQYF
DNA: TGTGCCAGCAGCGTATCTAGCGGGTACCCCTACGAGCAGTACTTC

size: few
V: TRBV28
D: .
J: TRBJ2-7
length: 11
CDR3: CASSPLDEQYF
DNA: TGTGCCAGCAGTCCCTTGGATGAGCAGTACTTC

size: .
V: TRBV7-2
D: TRBD2
J: TRBJ2-3
length: 17
CDR3: CASSLRLAGGLADTQYF
DNA: TGTGCCAGCAGCTTGCGCCTAGCGGGAGGATTGGCAGATACGCAGTATTTT

size: few
V: TRBV6-6
D: .
J: TRBJ1-5
length: 15
CDR3: CASRPAGGFNQPQHF
DNA: TGTGCCAGCCGACCTGCTGGGGGGTTCAATCAGCCCCAGCATTTT

size: few
V: TRBV6-4
D: TRBD1
J: TRBJ2-7
length: 14
CDR3: CASSDRDRFYEQYF
DNA: TGTGCCAGCAGTGACCGGGACAGGTTCTACGAGCAGTACTTC

size: .
V: TRBV7-6
D: TRBD2
J: TRBJ2-3
length: 17
CDR3: CASSPGELAGVRDTQYF
DNA: TGTGCCAGCAGCCCCGGGGAACTAGCGGGAGTCCGAGATACGCAGTATTTT

size: .
V: TRBV7-9
D: TRBD1
J: TRBJ1-3
length: 17
CDR3: CASSKTGGISSGNTIYF
DNA: TGTGCCAGCAGCAAGACAGGGGGCATCAGCTCTGGAAACACCATATATTTT

size: .
V: TRBV6-6
D: .
J: TRBJ2-7
length: 13
CDR3: CASSYDVGYEQYF
DNA: TGTGCCAGCAGTTACGACGTCGGCTACGAGCAGTACTTC

size: .
V: TRBV18
D: TRBD2
J: TRBJ2-3
length: 16
CDR3: CASSPMSGRSMDTQYF
DNA: TGTGCCAGCTCACCTATGAGCGGGAGATCAATGGATACGCAGTATTTT